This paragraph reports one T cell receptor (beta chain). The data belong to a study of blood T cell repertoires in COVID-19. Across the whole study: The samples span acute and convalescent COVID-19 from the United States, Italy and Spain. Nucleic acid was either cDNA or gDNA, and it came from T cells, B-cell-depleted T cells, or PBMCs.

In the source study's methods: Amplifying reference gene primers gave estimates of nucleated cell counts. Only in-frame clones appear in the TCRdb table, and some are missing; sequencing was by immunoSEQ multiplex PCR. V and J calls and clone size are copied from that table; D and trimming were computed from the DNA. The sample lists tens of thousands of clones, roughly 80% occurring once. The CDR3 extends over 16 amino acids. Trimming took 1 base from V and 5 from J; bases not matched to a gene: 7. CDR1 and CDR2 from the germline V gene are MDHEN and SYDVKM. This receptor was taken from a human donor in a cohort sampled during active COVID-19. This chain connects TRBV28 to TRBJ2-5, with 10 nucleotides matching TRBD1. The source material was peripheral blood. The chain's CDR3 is CASSLFGTGVRETQYF. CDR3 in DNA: TGTGCCAGCAGTTTATTTGGGACAGGGGTTCGGGAGACCCAGTACTTC.